The present entry profiles one TCR beta chain with its context. As originally analysed: Nucleated cell number was recorded as an estimate derived from reference gene primer amplification. TCRdb keeps only in-frame clones here, not all; method: immunoSEQ multiplex PCR. The V and J calls and clone size were taken over from that table, and D and trimming were inferred from the DNA. This sample has about 99,000 clones, with 80% to 90% found just once. The record originates from a study of blood T cell repertoires in COVID-19. Study at large: Specimens from acute and convalescent COVID-19 originated in the United States, Italy and Spain. PBMCs, B-cell-depleted T cells, or T cells provided the cDNA or gDNA that made up the material.

The CDR3 consists of 14 residues. Germline CDR1 and CDR2: MNHNY and SVGAGI (reference sequence). The J segment lost 4 bases and the V segment lost 5 bases, leaving 5 bases of the junction unmatched. The rearrangement joins TRBV6-6 to TRBJ1-1; 9 bases are shared with TRBD1. The origin of this receptor is a man aged 55 to 70 with acute or convalescent COVID-19. Material for sequencing was peripheral blood. CDR3 region: CASSKQGASTEAFF. The CDR3 DNA is TGTGCCAGCAGTAAACAGGGGGCCAGCACTGAAGCTTTCTTT.